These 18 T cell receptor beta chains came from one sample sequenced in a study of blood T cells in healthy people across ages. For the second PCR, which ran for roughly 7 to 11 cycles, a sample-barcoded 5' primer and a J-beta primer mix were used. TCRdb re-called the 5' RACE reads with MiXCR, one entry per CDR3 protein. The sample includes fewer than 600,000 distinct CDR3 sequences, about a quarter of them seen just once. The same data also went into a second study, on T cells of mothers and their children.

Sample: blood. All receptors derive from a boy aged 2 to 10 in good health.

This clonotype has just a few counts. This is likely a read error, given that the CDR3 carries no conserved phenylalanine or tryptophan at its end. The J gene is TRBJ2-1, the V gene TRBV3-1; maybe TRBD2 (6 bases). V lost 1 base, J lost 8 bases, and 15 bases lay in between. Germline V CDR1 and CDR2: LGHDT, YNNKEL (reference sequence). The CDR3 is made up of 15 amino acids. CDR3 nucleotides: TGTGCCAGCAGCCAAGTGTCCACTAGCCACTATGAGCAGTTCTCC. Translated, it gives CASSQVSTSHYEQFS.

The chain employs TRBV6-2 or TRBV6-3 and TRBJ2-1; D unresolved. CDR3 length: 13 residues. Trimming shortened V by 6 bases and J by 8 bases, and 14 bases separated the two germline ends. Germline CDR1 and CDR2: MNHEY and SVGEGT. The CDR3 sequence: CASSPAQVDEQFF. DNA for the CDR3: TGTGCCAGCAGCCCCGCGCAAGTGGATGAGCAGTTCTTC.

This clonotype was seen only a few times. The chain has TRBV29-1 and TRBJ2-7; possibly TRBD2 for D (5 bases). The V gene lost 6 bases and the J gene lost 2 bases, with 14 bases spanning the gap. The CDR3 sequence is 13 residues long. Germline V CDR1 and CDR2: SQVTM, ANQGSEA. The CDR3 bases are TGCAGCGTCGAGGGTGGGTTTGCCTACGAGCAGTACTTC. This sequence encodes CSVEGGFAYEQYF.

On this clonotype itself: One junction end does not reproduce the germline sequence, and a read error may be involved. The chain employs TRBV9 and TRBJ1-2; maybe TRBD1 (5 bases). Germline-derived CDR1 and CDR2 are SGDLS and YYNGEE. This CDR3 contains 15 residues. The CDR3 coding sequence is TGTGCCAGTAGCGTAGAAGCCTCGGGGGTCTATGGCTACACCTTC. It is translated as CASSVEASGVYGYTF.

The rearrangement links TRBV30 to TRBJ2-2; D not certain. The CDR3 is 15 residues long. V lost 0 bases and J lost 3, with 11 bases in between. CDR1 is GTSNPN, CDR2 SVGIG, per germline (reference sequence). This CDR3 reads CAWSVGIYYTGELFF. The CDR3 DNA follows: TGTGCCTGGAGTGTGGGGATTTACTACACCGGGGAGCTGTTTTTT.

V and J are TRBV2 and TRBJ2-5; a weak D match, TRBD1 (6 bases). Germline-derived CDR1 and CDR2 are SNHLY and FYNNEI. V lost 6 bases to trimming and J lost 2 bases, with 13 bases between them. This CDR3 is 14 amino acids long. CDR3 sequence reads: CASSVSTGQETQYF. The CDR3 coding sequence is TGTGCCAGCAGCGTCTCGACAGGTCAAGAGACCCAGTACTTC.

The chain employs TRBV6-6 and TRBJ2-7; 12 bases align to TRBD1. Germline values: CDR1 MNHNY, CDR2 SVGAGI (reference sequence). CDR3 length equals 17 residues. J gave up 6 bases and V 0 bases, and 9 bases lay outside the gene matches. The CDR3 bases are TGTGCCAGCAGTTACTCCCCCTCCGGGACAGGGGGCGTCGAGCAGTACTTC. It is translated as CASSYSPSGTGGVEQYF.

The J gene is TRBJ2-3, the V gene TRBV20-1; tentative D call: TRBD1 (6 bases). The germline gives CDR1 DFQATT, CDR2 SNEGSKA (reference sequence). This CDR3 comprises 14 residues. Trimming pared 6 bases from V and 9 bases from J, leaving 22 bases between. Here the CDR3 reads CSAHRLARGITQYF. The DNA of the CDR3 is TGCAGTGCCCACCGTCTAGCTAGGGGGATAACGCAGTATTTT.

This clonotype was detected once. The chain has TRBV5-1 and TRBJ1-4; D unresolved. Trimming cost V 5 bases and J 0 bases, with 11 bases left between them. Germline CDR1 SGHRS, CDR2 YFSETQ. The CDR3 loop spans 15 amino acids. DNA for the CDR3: TGCGCCAGCAGGGAGGACGGGACAACTAATGAAAAACTGTTTTTT. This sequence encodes CASREDGTTNEKLFF.

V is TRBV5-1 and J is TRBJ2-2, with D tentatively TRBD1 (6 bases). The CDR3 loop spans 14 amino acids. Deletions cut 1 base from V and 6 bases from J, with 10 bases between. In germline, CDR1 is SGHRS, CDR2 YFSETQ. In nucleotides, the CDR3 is TGCGCCAGCAGCTTGAACAGGGAGTCCGGGGAGCTGTTTTTT. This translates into CASSLNRESGELFF.

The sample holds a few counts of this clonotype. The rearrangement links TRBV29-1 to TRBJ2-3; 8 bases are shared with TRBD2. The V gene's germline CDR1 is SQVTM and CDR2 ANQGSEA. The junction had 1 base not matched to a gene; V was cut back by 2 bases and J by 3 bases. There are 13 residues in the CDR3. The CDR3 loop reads CSVESGGTDTQYF. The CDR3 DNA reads TGCAGCGTTGAAAGCGGGGGAACAGATACGCAGTATTTT.

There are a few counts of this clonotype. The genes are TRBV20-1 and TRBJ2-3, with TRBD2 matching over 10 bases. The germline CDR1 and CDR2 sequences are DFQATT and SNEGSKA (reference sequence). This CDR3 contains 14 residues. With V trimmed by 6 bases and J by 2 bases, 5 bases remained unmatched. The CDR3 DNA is TGCAGTGCAGGGACTAGCGCTTCCACAGATACGCAGTATTTT. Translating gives CSAGTSASTDTQYF.

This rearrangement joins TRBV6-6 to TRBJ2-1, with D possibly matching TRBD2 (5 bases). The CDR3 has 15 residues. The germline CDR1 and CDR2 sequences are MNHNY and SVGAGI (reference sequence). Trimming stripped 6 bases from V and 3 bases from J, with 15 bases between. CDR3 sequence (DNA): TGTGCCAGCAGCCCCAGAGGGTCAGGCTACAATGAGCAGTTCTTC. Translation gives CASSPRGSGYNEQFF.

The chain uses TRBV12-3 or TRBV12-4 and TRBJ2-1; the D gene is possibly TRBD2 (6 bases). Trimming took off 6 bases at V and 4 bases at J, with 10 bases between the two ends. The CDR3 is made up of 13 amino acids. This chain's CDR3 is CASSGSTYNEQFF. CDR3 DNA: TGTGCCAGCAGCGGGAGTACTTACAATGAGCAGTTCTTC.

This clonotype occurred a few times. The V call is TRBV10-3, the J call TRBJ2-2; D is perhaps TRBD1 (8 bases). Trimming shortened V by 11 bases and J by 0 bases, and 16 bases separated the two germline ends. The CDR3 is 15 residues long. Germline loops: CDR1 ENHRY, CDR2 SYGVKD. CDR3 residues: CAVTGGEANTGELFF. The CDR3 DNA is TGTGCCGTAACAGGGGGGGAAGCGAACACCGGGGAGCTGTTTTTT.

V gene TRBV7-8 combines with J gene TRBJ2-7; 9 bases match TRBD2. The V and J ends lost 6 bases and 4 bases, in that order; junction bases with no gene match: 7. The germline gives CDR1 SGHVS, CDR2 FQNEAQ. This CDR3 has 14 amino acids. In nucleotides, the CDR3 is TGTGCCAGCAGTTACACTAGCGGGCAGTACGAGCAGTACTTC. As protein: CASSYTSGQYEQYF.

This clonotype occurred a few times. CDR3 nucleotides: TGTGCCATCAGTGTAGACAGGGCGGGTGAAAAACTGTTTTTT. It encodes CAISVDRAGEKLFF. The rearrangement links TRBV10-3 to TRBJ1-4; 7 bases line up with TRBD1. V was pared by 4 bases and J by 7 bases, with 6 bases of the junction left unmatched. Germline V gene data show CDR1 as ENHRY and CDR2 as SYGVKD. The CDR3 contains 14 residues.

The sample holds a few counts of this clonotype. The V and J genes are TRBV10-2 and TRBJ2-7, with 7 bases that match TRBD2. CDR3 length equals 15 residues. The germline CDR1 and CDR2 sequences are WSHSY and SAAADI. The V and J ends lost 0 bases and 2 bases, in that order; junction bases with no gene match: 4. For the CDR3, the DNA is TGCGCCAGCAGTGAGTCGGGGGGGGAGCCCTACGAGCAGTACTTC. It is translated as CASSESGGEPYEQYF.